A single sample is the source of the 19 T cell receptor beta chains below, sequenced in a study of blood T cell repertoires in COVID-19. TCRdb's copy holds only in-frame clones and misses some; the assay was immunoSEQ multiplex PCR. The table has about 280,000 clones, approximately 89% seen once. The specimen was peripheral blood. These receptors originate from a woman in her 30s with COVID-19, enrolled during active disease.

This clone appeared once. CDR3 nucleotide sequence: TGTGCCAGTACTCTTCGACCCCACAGGGATCAGCCCCAGCATTTT. It translates to CASTLRPHRDQPQHF. The chain links TRBV19 to TRBJ1-5, with TRBD1 as a possible D gene (6 bases). The germline V gene encodes CDR1 LNHDA and CDR2 SQIVND (reference sequence). The CDR3 runs to 15 residues. Trimming took 7 bases from V and 5 from J, leaving 18 bases between them.

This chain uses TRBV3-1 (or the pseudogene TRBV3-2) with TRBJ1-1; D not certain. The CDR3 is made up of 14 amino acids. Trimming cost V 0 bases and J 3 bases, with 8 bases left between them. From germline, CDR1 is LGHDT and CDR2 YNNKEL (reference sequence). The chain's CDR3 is CASSQELTHTEAFF. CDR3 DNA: TGTGCCAGCAGCCAAGAGCTCACACACACTGAAGCTTTCTTT.

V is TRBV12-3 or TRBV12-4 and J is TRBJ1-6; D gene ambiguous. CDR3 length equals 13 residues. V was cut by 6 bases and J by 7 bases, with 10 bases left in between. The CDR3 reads CASSDVRNSPLHF. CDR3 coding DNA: TGTGCCAGCAGCGATGTGCGAAATTCACCCCTCCACTTT.

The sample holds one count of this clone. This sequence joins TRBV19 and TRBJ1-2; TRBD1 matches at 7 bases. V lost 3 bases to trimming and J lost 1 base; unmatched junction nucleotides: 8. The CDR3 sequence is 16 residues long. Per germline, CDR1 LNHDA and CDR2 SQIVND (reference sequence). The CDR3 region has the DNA TGTGCCAGTAGTATTATATCGGGACAGTTTAACTATGGCTACACCTTC. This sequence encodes CASSIISGQFNYGYTF. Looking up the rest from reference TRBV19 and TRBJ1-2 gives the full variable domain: DGGITQSPKYLFRKEGQNVTLSCEQNLNHDAMYWYRQDPGQGLRLIYYSQIVNDFQKGDIAEGYSVSREKKESFPLTVTSAQKNPTAFYLCASSIISGQFNYGYTFGSGTRLTVV.

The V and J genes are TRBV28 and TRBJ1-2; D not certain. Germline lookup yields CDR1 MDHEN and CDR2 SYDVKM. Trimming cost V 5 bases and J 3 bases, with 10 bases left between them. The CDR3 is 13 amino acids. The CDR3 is CASSAGFDYGYTF. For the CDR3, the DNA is TGTGCCAGCAGTGCTGGCTTTGACTATGGCTACACCTTC.

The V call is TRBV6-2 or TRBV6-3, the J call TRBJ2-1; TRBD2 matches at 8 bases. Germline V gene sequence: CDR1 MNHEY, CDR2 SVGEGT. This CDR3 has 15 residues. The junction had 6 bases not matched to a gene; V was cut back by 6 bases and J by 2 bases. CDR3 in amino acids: CASSPAGGAYNEQFF. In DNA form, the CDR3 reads TGTGCCAGCAGCCCCGCGGGGGGCGCCTACAATGAGCAGTTCTTC.

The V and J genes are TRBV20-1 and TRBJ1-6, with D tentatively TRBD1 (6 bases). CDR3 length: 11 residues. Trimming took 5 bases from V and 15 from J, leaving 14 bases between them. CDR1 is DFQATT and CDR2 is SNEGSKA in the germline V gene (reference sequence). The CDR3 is CSAGPRDNLHF. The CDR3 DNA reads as TGCAGTGCTGGACCCCGGGACAACCTCCACTTT.

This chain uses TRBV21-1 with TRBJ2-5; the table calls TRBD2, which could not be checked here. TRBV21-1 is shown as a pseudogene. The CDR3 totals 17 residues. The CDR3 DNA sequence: TGTGCCAGCAGCGAAAACTACGGCAGAGGGTCAGGAGAGACCCAGTACTTC. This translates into CASSENYGRGSGETQYF.

CDR3 DNA: TGTGCCAGCAGTGAAGCTTTGGGGAGAGAAGCTTTCTTT. It codes for CASSEALGREAFF. J is TRBJ1-1 and V is TRBV2; the D is unclear. CDR3 length: 13 residues. Per the germline V gene, CDR1 is SNHLY and CDR2 is FYNNEI. With 0 bases removed from V and 8 bases from J, the gap between germline ends came to 10 bases.

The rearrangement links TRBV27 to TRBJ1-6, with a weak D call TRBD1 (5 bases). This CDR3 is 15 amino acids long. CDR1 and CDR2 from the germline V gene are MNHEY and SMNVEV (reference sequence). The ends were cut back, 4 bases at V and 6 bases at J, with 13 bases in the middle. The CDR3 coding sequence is TGTGCCAGCAGTTACGGTCTGGGGGGTAATTCACCCCTCCACTTT. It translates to CASSYGLGGNSPLHF.

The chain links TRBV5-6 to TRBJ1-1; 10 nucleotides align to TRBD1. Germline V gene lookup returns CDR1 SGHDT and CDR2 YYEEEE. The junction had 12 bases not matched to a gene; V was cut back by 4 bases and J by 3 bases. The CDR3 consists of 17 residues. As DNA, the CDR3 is TGTGCCAGCAGCATGCCGGGACAGGGGATCGTAGACACTGAAGCTTTCTTT. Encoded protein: CASSMPGQGIVDTEAFF.

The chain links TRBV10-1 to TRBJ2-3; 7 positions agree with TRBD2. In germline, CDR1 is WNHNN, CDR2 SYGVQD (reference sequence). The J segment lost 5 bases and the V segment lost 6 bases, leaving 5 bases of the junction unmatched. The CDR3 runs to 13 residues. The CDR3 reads CASSRGLEDTQYF. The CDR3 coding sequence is TGCGCCAGCAGCCGCGGACTAGAAGATACGCAGTATTTT.

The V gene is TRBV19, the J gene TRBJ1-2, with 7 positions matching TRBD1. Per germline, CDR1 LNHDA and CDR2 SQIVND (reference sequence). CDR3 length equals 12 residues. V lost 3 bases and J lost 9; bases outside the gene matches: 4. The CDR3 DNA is TGTGCCAGTAGTATGATGGGACAGAGCTACACCTTC. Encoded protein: CASSMMGQSYTF.

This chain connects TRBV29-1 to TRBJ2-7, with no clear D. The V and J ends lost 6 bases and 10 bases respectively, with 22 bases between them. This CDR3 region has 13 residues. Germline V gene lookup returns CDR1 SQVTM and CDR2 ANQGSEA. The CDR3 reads CSVRTDGPRFQYF. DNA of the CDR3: TGCAGCGTACGCACTGACGGCCCTAGGTTTCAGTACTTC.

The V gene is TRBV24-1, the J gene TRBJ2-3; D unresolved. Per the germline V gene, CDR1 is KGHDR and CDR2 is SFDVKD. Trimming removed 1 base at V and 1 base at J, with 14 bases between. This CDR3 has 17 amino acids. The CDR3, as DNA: TGTGCCACCAGTGATTTCGATAGAGGAACTGGCACAGATACGCAGTATTTT. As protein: CATSDFDRGTGTDTQYF.

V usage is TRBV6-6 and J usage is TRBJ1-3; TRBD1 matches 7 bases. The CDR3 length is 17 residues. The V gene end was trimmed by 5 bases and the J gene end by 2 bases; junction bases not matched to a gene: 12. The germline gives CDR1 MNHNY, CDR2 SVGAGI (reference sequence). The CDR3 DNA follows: TGTGCCAGCAGTCCCGTCCCGTCCGGGACAGCTGGAAACACCATATATTTT. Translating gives CASSPVPSGTAGNTIYF.

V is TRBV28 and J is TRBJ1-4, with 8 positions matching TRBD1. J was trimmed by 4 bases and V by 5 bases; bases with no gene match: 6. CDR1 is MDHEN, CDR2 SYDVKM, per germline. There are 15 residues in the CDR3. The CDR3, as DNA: TGTGCCAGCAGTCCCCGACAGGGGAATAATGAAAAACTGTTTTTT. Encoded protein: CASSPRQGNNEKLFF.

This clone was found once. The CDR3 region has the DNA TGTGCCAGCAGTTTCTACAATTCACCCCTCCACTTT. This sequence encodes CASSFYNSPLHF. V and J are TRBV12-3 or TRBV12-4 and TRBJ1-6, with D uncertain. V lost 3 bases, J lost 7 bases, and 4 bases lay in between. The CDR3 covers 12 residues.

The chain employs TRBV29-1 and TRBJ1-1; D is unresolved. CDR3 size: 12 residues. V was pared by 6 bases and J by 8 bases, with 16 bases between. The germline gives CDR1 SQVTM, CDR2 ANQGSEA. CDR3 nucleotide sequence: TGCAGCGTAGTTGTTCCCAGCGGGGAAGCTTTCTTT. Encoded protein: CSVVVPSGEAFF. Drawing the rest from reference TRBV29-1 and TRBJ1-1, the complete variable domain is SAVISQKPSRDICQRGTSLTIQCQVDSQVTMMFWYRQQPGQSLTLIATANQGSEATYESGFVIDKFPISRPNLTFSTLTVSNMSPEDSSIYLCSVVVPSGEAFFGQGTRLTVV.